This T cell receptor (beta chain) came from a study of T cell repertoires in cytomegalovirus infection (dated by TCRdb to the late 2010s). Notes on the research overall: The peptide stimulations were aimed at well-studied HLA-B-restricted epitopes as well as recently identified HLA-C-restricted CMV epitopes, whose presentation resists viral immunomodulation. Donor HLA type was relevant to the analysis, as public TCR beta signatures indicated carriage of CMV infection together with the matching HLA type.

The full study reports these points: Carriers of CMV infection plus the relevant HLA type were discriminated by the cumulative frequency of public TCR beta family members in the study cohort and in an independent approximately 340-donor cohort. The ex vivo response was dominated by HLA-C-restricted CMV-specific TCR beta clonotypes, which also provided the single most frequent clonotype in two of eight donors.

In regard to this clonotype: Its antigen is not yet known. Per-nucleotide qualities are absent, and no much larger clonotype sits a single base away.

This sample's treatment or condition label indicates: in vitro stimulation with specific CMV peptide epitopes to enrich CMV-specific T cells. The listed sequencing device is Illumina HiSeq 1500. Starting from the raw public reads, TCRdb applied fastp trimming at Q25, assembled clones with MiXCR and retained in-frame beta chains. Rows with a matching CDR3 protein are joined into one entry that keeps the most common DNA and genes. A total of tens of thousands of distinct CDR3 sequences appear in this sample, about a fifth of them only once. The ten most abundant clones make up 80% to 90% of the sample. The CDR3 sequence holds 16 residues, the cysteine and phenylalanine included. The only DNA kept is the CDR3, 48 bases in frame from the first base. The germline V gene provides CDR1 SGHTA and CDR2 FQGNSA. V sheds 5 bases and J sheds 0 bases, leaving 15 bases between their ends.

This receptor chain uses TRBV7-2 and TRBJ2-3; the D call is possibly TRBD1 or TRBD2, each sharing 5 bases. The sequence was collected from a human donor in good health (CMV status not recorded). Some clones in this sample may be carry-over from other donors' samples. Sequences were derived from CD8+ T cells from cultured PBMCs, sampled from culture after CMV antigen stimulation. DNA sequence: TGTGCCAGCAGCCCTATCGGCCGGGGCAGCACAGATACGCAGTATTTT. It is translated as CASSPIGRGSTDTQYF.